This T cell receptor beta chain was retrieved from a study of T-cell reconstitution after alpha-beta-depleted transplantation in children. TCRbeta library construction was performed incorporating unique molecular identifiers. From the PCR reads, TCRdb called clonotypes with MiXCR, one entry per CDR3 protein. The sample has some 450,000 distinct CDR3 sequences; about 45% are singletons. Whole-study findings and limits: By about two months after transplant, alpha-beta T cells reportedly arose from several hundred graft clones that had expanded. Some patients' high day-60 TCRbeta diversity was attributed to recipient cells surviving conditioning. Newly produced T cells mostly accounted for T-cell counts and diversity one year post-transplant.

V lost 4 bases and J 5 bases, leaving 17 bases between the germline ends. Germline CDR1 SEHNR, CDR2 FQNEAQ (reference sequence). There are 15 residues in the CDR3. This clonotype was detected many times. Its target is not known. The clonotype was recovered from a girl aged 2 to 10 with aplastic anemia, due to receive a stem cell transplant. The sequencing here drew on PBMCs, taken before TCRalphabeta/CD19-depleted stem cell transplant. J is TRBJ1-1 and V is TRBV7-9, with a possible D match to TRBD1 (6 bases). The CDR3 spells CASSSQDPRGTEAFF. As DNA, the CDR3 is TGTGCCAGCAGCTCCCAGGACCCCAGGGGTACTGAAGCTTTCTTT.